A selection of T cell receptor beta chains follows, all from one sample in a study of blood T cells in healthy people across ages. A single record per CDR3 protein comes from TCRdb applying MiXCR to the 5' RACE reads. The table has 780,000 or so distinct CDR3 sequences, approximately 60% seen once. The sample was blood. These receptors originate from a man in his forties or fifties in good health. The CDR3 runs from the conserved cysteine through the conserved F or W. A D gene is named only where the DNA matches it firmly. The size field is filled for only some rows; it gives once, few, many or a size class.

clone size,J gene,V gene,D gene,CDR3 protein,CDR3 DNA
few,TRBJ2-1,TRBV7-2,TRBD2,CASSPMGGTSGSEQFF,TGTGCCAGCAGTCCCATGGGGGGGACTAGCGGGAGTGAGCAGTTCTTC
.,TRBJ1-1,TRBV7-2,.,CASNRNTEAFF,TGTGCCAGCAACCGGAACACTGAAGCTTTCTTT
.,TRBJ2-1,TRBV4-3,TRBD2,CASSPEVQDTGGYNEQFF,TGCGCCAGCAGCCCCGAAGTGCAGGACACGGGGGGTTACAATGAGCAGTTCTTC
.,TRBJ2-7,TRBV7-9,.,CASSPGLASLGIEQYF,TGTGCCAGCAGCCCCGGCCTGGCATCATTAGGGATCGAGCAGTACTTC
once,TRBJ1-1,TRBV29-1,.,CSVEGGVTEAFF,TGCAGCGTTGAGGGTGGGGTAACTGAAGCTTTCTTT
.,TRBJ2-5,TRBV28,.,CASSSREGEATQYF,TGTGCCAGCAGTTCGCGAGAGGGGGAGGCGACCCAGTACTTC
.,TRBJ2-2,TRBV6-2/TRBV6-3,.,CASSYSEVVAANTGELFF,TGTGCCAGCAGTTACTCGGAGGTAGTAGCGGCTAACACCGGGGAGCTGTTTTTT
.,TRBJ1-1,TRBV6-6,TRBD1,CASSYATGGLDTEAFF,TGTGCCAGCAGTTACGCGACAGGGGGCCTGGACACTGAAGCTTTCTTT
.,TRBJ2-7,TRBV6-1,.,CASSEGGYYEQYF,TGTGCCAGCAGTGAAGGCGGGTATTACGAGCAGTACTTC
.,TRBJ1-2,TRBV5-6,.,CASSRGQYGYTF,TGTGCCAGCAGCCGAGGACAGTATGGCTACACCTTC
.,TRBJ2-3,TRBV18,.,CASQERTLAQIDGADTQYF,TGTGCCAGCCAGGAACGGACTCTGGCACAGATCGATGGTGCAGATACGCAGTATTTT
.,TRBJ2-6,TRBV12-3/TRBV12-4,TRBD1,CASSRMTGAPGANVPTF,TGTGCCAGCAGTAGAATGACAGGGGCCCCTGGGGCCAACGTCCCGACTTTC
.,TRBJ1-4,TRBV27,.,CASSHADRTNEKLFF,TGTGCCAGCAGTCACGCGGACAGAACTAATGAAAAACTGTTTTTT
.,TRBJ2-1,TRBV20-1,.,CSAKDSPNEQFF,TGCAGTGCTAAGGACAGCCCCAATGAGCAGTTCTTC
.,TRBJ2-1,TRBV18,TRBD2,CASSETSGAPFNEQFF,TGTGCCAGCTCAGAGACTAGCGGGGCCCCCTTTAATGAGCAGTTCTTC
.,TRBJ2-7,TRBV7-9,.,CASRAIRHEQYF,TGTGCCAGCAGGGCAATACGTCACGAGCAGTACTTC
.,TRBJ1-1,TRBV29-1,.,CSARGVEGPKGAFF,TGCAGCGCCAGGGGCGTGGAAGGTCCAAAGGGGGCTTTCTTT
.,TRBJ1-4,TRBV12-3/TRBV12-4,.,CASSLIAAGVEKLFF,TGTGCCAGTAGTTTAATAGCGGCAGGGGTTGAAAAACTGTTTTTT
.,TRBJ1-1,TRBV6-5,.,CASTRDRWNTEAFF,TGTGCCAGCACTCGGGACCGATGGAACACTGAAGCTTTCTTT
.,TRBJ1-1,TRBV7-3,.,CASSVRGLGTEAFF,TGTGCCAGCAGCGTCAGGGGCCTGGGGACTGAAGCTTTCTTT
.,TRBJ2-7,TRBV9,TRBD1,CASSVAGQGGNEQYF,TGTGCCAGCAGCGTAGCGGGACAGGGGGGGAACGAGCAGTACTTC
once,TRBJ2-3,TRBV28,TRBD1,CASSSGQGSPSTDTQYF,TGTGCCAGCAGTTCGGGACAGGGGAGTCCTAGCACAGATACGCAGTATTTT
.,TRBJ2-7,TRBV12-5,TRBD2,CASGLDLAVYEQYF,TGTGCTAGTGGTTTGGATCTAGCGGTGTACGAGCAGTACTTC
.,TRBJ1-2,TRBV5-1,.,CASSVDSGPYGYTF,TGCGCCAGCAGCGTGGACAGTGGGCCCTATGGCTACACCTTC
many,TRBJ1-1,TRBV9,.,CASSLMTGTEAFF,TGTGCCAGCAGCCTGATGACTGGGACTGAAGCTTTCTTT
.,TRBJ2-5,TRBV5-4,.,CASSLGQYLETQYF,TGTGCCAGCAGCTTGGGGCAATATCTTGAGACCCAGTACTTC
.,TRBJ2-5,TRBV24-1,TRBD1,CATSDRMTGGQETQYF,TGTGCCACCAGTGATCGAATGACAGGGGGCCAAGAGACCCAGTACTTC
.,TRBJ2-1,TRBV15,TRBD2,CATSRDLAGGYNEQFF,TGTGCCACCAGCAGAGATCTAGCGGGGGGGTACAATGAGCAGTTCTTC
.,TRBJ1-2,TRBV20-1,.,CSTYGYTF,TGCAGTACTTATGGCTACACCTTC
.,TRBJ2-3,TRBV27,.,CASSLQPDTQYF,TGTGCCAGCAGTTTACAGCCAGATACGCAGTATTTT
.,TRBJ2-3,TRBV4-2,.,CASSQGRGQGTDTQYF,TGTGCCAGCAGCCAAGGCAGAGGGCAAGGTACAGATACGCAGTATTTT